The 17 T cell receptor beta chains below were found in one sample sequenced in a study of brain T cells in children with intractable seizures. The sequenced cases were selected for having the highest brain T cell transcript signatures. Profiling relied on immunoSEQ multiplex PCR, and the TCRdb table lists in-frame clones only, not all of them. The table shows thousands of clones, with about 73% occurring only once. Sample: resected brain tissue, taken at surgery. The receptors derive from a boy under two years old with tuberous sclerosis and intractable seizures.

The chain has TRBV4-2 and TRBJ2-7; TRBD2 agrees at 7 bases. This CDR3 contains 15 residues. Unmatched junction bases numbered 4, after V lost 0 bases and J lost 2 bases. The germline V gene encodes CDR1 LGHNA and CDR2 YNFKEQ. In DNA form, the CDR3 reads TGTGCCAGCAGCCAAGAGACTAGCCGAGCCTACGAGCAGTACTTC. Amino acids: CASSQETSRAYEQYF.

This clone occurred once. V is TRBV3-1 (or the pseudogene TRBV3-2) and J is TRBJ1-4; 10 positions agree with TRBD1. The junction had 0 bases not matched to a gene; V was cut back by 6 bases and J by 8 bases. CDR1 LGHDT and CDR2 YNNKEL come from the germline V gene (reference sequence). The CDR3 contains 12 residues. The CDR3 reads CASRTGGEKLFF. As DNA, the CDR3 is TGTGCCAGCAGGACAGGGGGCGAAAAACTGTTTTTT.

CDR3 in DNA: TGTGCCAGCCGGTTGAGTAGACAGTTAAGTCAGCCCCAGCATTTT. Protein sequence: CASRLSRQLSQPQHF. This chain joins TRBV2 and TRBJ1-5; the D gene is possibly TRBD1 (5 bases). This CDR3 comprises 15 residues. Germline-derived CDR1 and CDR2 are SNHLY and FYNNEI. V was shortened by 8 bases and J by 6 bases, with 20 bases between the two germline ends. Full variable domain (rest looked up from reference TRBV2 and TRBJ1-5): EPEVTQTPSHQVTQMGQEVILRCVPISNHLYFYWYRQILGQKVEFLVSFYNNEISEKSEIFDDQFSVERPDGSNFTLKIRSTKLEDSAMYFCASRLSRQLSQPQHFGDGTRLSIL.

To note about this clone: This sample also contains other DNA sequences that code for the same CDR3. The chain is built from TRBV6-2 or TRBV6-3 and TRBJ2-1; 9 bases fit TRBD2. The CDR3 contains 15 residues. With V trimmed by 2 bases and J by 5 bases, 4 bases remained unmatched. The germline V gene encodes CDR1 MNHEY and CDR2 SVGEGT. CDR3 sequence reads: CASSYSLAGHNEQFF. CDR3 in DNA: TGTGCCAGCAGTTACAGTCTAGCGGGGCACAATGAGCAGTTCTTC.

This sequence joins TRBV5-1 and TRBJ2-1; 7 nucleotides match TRBD2. V trimming: 0 bases; J trimming: 5 bases; junction bases outside the gene matches: 5. Germline V gene data show CDR1 as SGHRS and CDR2 as YFSETQ. This CDR3 has 15 residues. The CDR3 reads CASSLELGRDNEQFF. The CDR3 DNA reads as TGCGCCAGCAGCTTGGAACTTGGGAGGGACAATGAGCAGTTCTTC. The variable domain in full, completed from reference TRBV5-1 and TRBJ2-1, reads KAGVTQTPRYLIKTRGQQVTLSCSPISGHRSVSWYQQTPGQGLQFLFEYFSETQRNKGNFPGRFSGRQFSNSRSEMNVSTLELGDSALYLCASSLELGRDNEQFFGPGTRLTVL.

This clone appeared a single time. CDR3 DNA sequence: TGCGCCAGCAGAATTACGACAGGGAGTGGGGAAAAACTGTTTTTT. This gives the protein CASRITTGSGEKLFF. J is TRBJ1-4 and V is TRBV5-1, with 7 bases that match TRBD1. Germline lookup yields CDR1 SGHRS and CDR2 YFSETQ. V dropped 5 bases and J dropped 8; count of bases not matched to a gene: 12. This CDR3 has 15 residues. Variable domain in full (rest from reference TRBV5-1 and TRBJ1-4): KAGVTQTPRYLIKTRGQQVTLSCSPISGHRSVSWYQQTPGQGLQFLFEYFSETQRNKGNFPGRFSGRQFSNSRSEMNVSTLELGDSALYLCASRITTGSGEKLFFGSGTQLSVL.

This clone has a handful of counts. The rearrangement links TRBV29-1 to TRBJ2-1, with a tentative D call TRBD2 (5 bases). V was trimmed by 5 bases and J by 5 bases, leaving 13 bases between them. Germline V gene data show CDR1 as SQVTM and CDR2 as ANQGSEA. The CDR3 has 13 residues. The CDR3 here is CSVLLDFDNEQFF. In DNA form, the CDR3 reads TGCAGCGTTCTTCTGGACTTCGACAATGAGCAGTTCTTC.

The chain combines TRBV6-2 or TRBV6-3 with TRBJ1-2, with 10 bases fitting TRBD1. Germline V gives CDR1 MNHEY, CDR2 SVGEGT. V was pared by 5 bases and J by 7 bases, with 10 bases of the junction left unmatched. The CDR3 consists of 15 residues. CDR3 nucleotides: TGTGCCAGCAGTACATCGACAGGGGGCCACATTGGCTACACCTTC. Protein product: CASSTSTGGHIGYTF.

This chain links TRBV24-1 with TRBJ2-1; D is tentatively TRBD1 or TRBD2 (5 bases each). The ends were cut back, 4 bases at V and 0 bases at J, with 18 bases in the middle. The germline CDR1 and CDR2 sequences are KGHDR and SFDVKD. CDR3 length equals 18 residues. CDR3 amino acids: CATSDSWGSRSSYNEQFF. The CDR3 bases are TGTGCCACCAGTGACTCGTGGGGGTCCCGCTCCTCCTACAATGAGCAGTTCTTC.

This clone was counted a single time. This sequence joins TRBV6-4 and TRBJ2-3, with 7 bases aligning to TRBD2. Germline V gene lookup returns CDR1 MRHNA and CDR2 SNTAGT. Trimming cost V 4 bases and J 0 bases; bases outside gene matches: 1. This CDR3 has 14 amino acids. The CDR3 nucleotides are TGTGCCAGCAGTGGCGGGAGTAGCACAGATACGCAGTATTTT. Protein: CASSGGSSTDTQYF.

The rearrangement links TRBV9 to TRBJ1-1; no definite D call. The germline CDR1 and CDR2 sequences are SGDLS and YYNGEE. V was clipped by 0 bases and J by 4 bases, with 7 bases between them. The CDR3 is 13 residues long. The CDR3 DNA sequence: TGTGCCAGCAGCGTAGCGGAGAGCACTGAAGCTTTCTTT. It translates to CASSVAESTEAFF.

The chain couples TRBV10-1 to TRBJ1-2; unclear D gene. The germline V and J ends were trimmed by 0 bases and 6 bases, with 8 bases remaining between them. The CDR3 sequence is 13 residues long. CDR1 is WNHNN, CDR2 SYGVQD, per germline (reference sequence). The CDR3 DNA sequence: TGCGCCAGCAGTGAGTCTGGTTCCAATGGCTACACCTTC. Amino acids: CASSESGSNGYTF.

The chain links TRBV5-5 to TRBJ2-7; maybe TRBD2 (6 bases). V lost 6 bases and J lost 3, with 19 bases in between. This CDR3 is built from 15 residues. Germline V gene data show CDR1 as SGHKS and CDR2 as YYEKEE (reference sequence). DNA of the CDR3: TGTGCCAGCACCCTTGATGGGGGGTCATACTACGAGCAGTACTTC. Encoded protein: CASTLDGGSYYEQYF.

This clone turned up a few times. The chain is built from TRBV6-1 and TRBJ1-1; tentatively, D is TRBD1 (5 bases). The CDR3 covers 10 residues. In germline, CDR1 is MNHNS, CDR2 SASEGT. V gave up 10 bases and J gave up 10 bases, with 13 bases separating them. DNA for the CDR3: TGTGCCACAGGGCCCTTGGGAGCTTTCTTT. Amino acids: CATGPLGAFF.

This clone has only a few counts. The V gene is TRBV18, the J gene TRBJ1-1, with D perhaps matching TRBD1 (6 bases). CDR3 length: 13 residues. V lost 2 bases to trimming and J lost 7 bases, with 11 bases between them. Germline CDR1 and CDR2: KGHSH and LQKENI. The CDR3 protein is CASSPMGGGEAFF. The CDR3 region has the DNA TGTGCCAGCTCACCAATGGGGGGCGGTGAAGCTTTCTTT.

The chain joins TRBV9 to TRBJ2-1; D is perhaps TRBD1 or TRBD2 (6 bases each). In germline, CDR1 is SGDLS, CDR2 YYNGEE. Trimming took off 4 bases at V and 5 bases at J, with 10 bases between the two ends. CDR3 length: 13 amino acids. CDR3 loop: CASSSRGDNEQFF. CDR3 sequence (DNA): TGTGCCAGCAGCTCAAGGGGGGACAATGAGCAGTTCTTC.

CDR3 residues: CASTDRGGHTQYF. The CDR3 DNA follows: TGTGCCTCAACGGACAGGGGAGGACATACGCAGTATTTT. V and J are TRBV7-2 and TRBJ2-3; 9 bases match TRBD1. This CDR3 comprises 13 residues. Unmatched junction bases numbered 10, after V lost 11 bases and J lost 7 bases. Germline CDR1 SGHTA, CDR2 FQGNSA.